Listed here are 15 T cell receptor beta chains from one sample, sequenced in a study of OX40 agonist ivuxolimab in advanced cancers. Assay used: immunoSEQ multiplex PCR; TCRdb lists only in-frame clones, some missing. The sample shows approximately 86,000 clones, about 94% of them seen only once. The material was CD4+ or CD8+ T cells sorted from blood, obtained in a trial of the OX40 agonist ivuxolimab. Every receptor here comes from an adult with an advanced solid tumor such as melanoma, head and neck, liver or kidney cancer.

This clone was seen a handful of times. J is TRBJ1-1 and V is TRBV28, with D perhaps TRBD1 (5 bases). CDR1 is MDHEN and CDR2 is SYDVKM in the germline V gene. V lost 3 bases, J lost 0 bases, and 11 bases lay in between. The CDR3 covers 15 residues. CDR3 protein: CASSLVGGMNTEAFF. CDR3 DNA: TGTGCCAGCAGTTTGGTCGGGGGGATGAACACTGAAGCTTTCTTT.

The rearrangement joins TRBV10-3 to TRBJ2-6, with D tentatively TRBD1 or TRBD2 (5 bases each). The CDR3 length is 16 residues. Germline values: CDR1 ENHRY, CDR2 SYGVKD. V was cut by 4 bases and J by 0 bases, with 10 bases left in between. Here the CDR3 DNA reads TGTGCCATCAGTGGGGACCCGAGCTCTGGGGCCAACGTCCTGACTTTC. It codes for CAISGDPSSGANVLTF.

CDR3 coding DNA: TGTGCCAGCAGCTCAAAATCTCCGGGACAGGGAGCCTACAATGAGCAGTTCTTC. Residues: CASSSKSPGQGAYNEQFF. This chain uses TRBV7-2 with TRBJ2-1; 9 nucleotides align to TRBD1. Germline loops: CDR1 SGHTA, CDR2 FQGNSA. The CDR3 contains 18 residues. Trimming removed 4 bases from V and 2 bases from J; junction bases left unmatched: 12. The variable domain in full, completed from reference TRBV7-2 and TRBJ2-1, reads GAGVSQSPSNKVTEKGKDVELRCDPISGHTALYWYRQSLGQGLEFLIYFQGNSAPDKSGLPSDRFSAERTGGSVSTLTIQRTQQEDSAVYLCASSSKSPGQGAYNEQFFGPGTRLTVL.

This chain's CDR3 is CASSPGDTANEQFF. CDR3 nucleotides: TGTGCCAGCTCACCGGGGGACACAGCAAATGAGCAGTTCTTC. This chain uses TRBV18 with TRBJ2-1, with D perhaps matching TRBD1 (6 bases). The V gene's germline CDR1 is KGHSH and CDR2 LQKENI. With 3 bases removed from V and 7 bases from J, the gap between germline ends came to 13 bases. The CDR3 consists of 14 residues.

The genes are TRBV5-1 and TRBJ1-1; D possibly corresponds to TRBD1 (5 bases). The CDR3 runs 15 residues. The germline V gene has CDR1 SGHRS and CDR2 YFSETQ. The V end lost 0 bases, the J end lost 1 base, and 10 bases lay between the germline ends. The CDR3 spells CASSLAPGTNTEAFF. The CDR3 bases are TGCGCCAGCAGCTTGGCACCGGGGACGAACACTGAAGCTTTCTTT.

The V gene is TRBV20-1, the J gene TRBJ2-7, with 9 bases identical to TRBD1. The CDR3 is 11 residues long. V dropped 2 bases and J dropped 12; count of bases not matched to a gene: 5. CDR1 is DFQATT and CDR2 is SNEGSKA in the germline V gene (reference sequence). The CDR3 is CSARPGTGLYF. CDR3 in DNA: TGCAGTGCTAGACCTGGGACAGGGTTGTACTTC.

This clone showed up just a few times. The chain employs TRBV28 and TRBJ2-6; D gene uncertain. Germline V gene data show CDR1 as MDHEN and CDR2 as SYDVKM. Trimming cost V 8 bases and J 2 bases, with 13 bases left between them. The CDR3 spans 15 residues. The CDR3 DNA reads TGTGCCAGCCAAACCCCGGCCACTGGGGCCAACGTCCTGACTTTC. It yields the protein CASQTPATGANVLTF.

The chain joins TRBV30 to TRBJ1-1; TRBD1 is a possible D gene (5 bases). CDR1 is GTSNPN, CDR2 SVGIG, per germline (reference sequence). The V and J ends lost 0 bases and 1 base respectively, with 6 bases between them. This CDR3 is 13 amino acids long. CDR3 coding DNA: TGTGCCTGGAGTGTACAGGCGAACACTGAAGCTTTCTTT. The encoded protein is CAWSVQANTEAFF.

The V call is TRBV7-3, the J call TRBJ2-2; D not certain. CDR1 and CDR2 (germline): SGHTA, FQGTGA. The CDR3 spans 13 residues. Trimming removed 5 bases at V and 4 bases at J, with 8 bases between. CDR3: CASSRHSTGELFF. CDR3 DNA: TGTGCCAGCAGCCGCCACTCCACCGGGGAGCTGTTTTTT. The variable domain in full, completed from reference TRBV7-3 and TRBJ2-2, reads GAGVSQTPSNKVTEKGKYVELRCDPISGHTALYWYRQSLGQGPEFLIYFQGTGAADDSGLPNDRFFAVRPEGSVSTLKIQRTERGDSAVYLCASSRHSTGELFFGEGSRLTVL.

This chain links TRBV5-4 with TRBJ1-5; D is perhaps TRBD1 (5 bases). Germline V gene lookup returns CDR1 SGHNT and CDR2 YYREEE (reference sequence). V dropped 3 bases and J dropped 2 bases, with 9 bases sitting between them. The CDR3 consists of 14 residues. CDR3 amino acids: CASSSGGGNQPQHF. In DNA form, the CDR3 reads TGTGCCAGCAGCTCTGGGGGAGGCAATCAGCCCCAGCATTTT.

The chain has TRBV2 and TRBJ1-4; D gene ambiguous. CDR3 length: 13 residues. The V and J ends lost 4 bases and 4 bases respectively, with 7 bases between them. Per the germline V gene, CDR1 is SNHLY and CDR2 is FYNNEI. Here the CDR3 DNA reads TGTGCCAGCAGTGCGGGTAATAATGAAAAACTGTTTTTT. It codes for CASSAGNNEKLFF. Full variable domain (rest looked up from reference TRBV2 and TRBJ1-4): EPEVTQTPSHQVTQMGQEVILRCVPISNHLYFYWYRQILGQKVEFLVSFYNNEISEKSEIFDDQFSVERPDGSNFTLKIRSTKLEDSAMYFCASSAGNNEKLFFGSGTQLSVL.

J is TRBJ2-7 and V is TRBV11-2; 9 nucleotides align to TRBD2. Germline CDR1 reads SGHAT; CDR2 reads FQNNGV. The trim removed 5 bases at V and 5 bases at J, leaving 7 bases unmatched. The CDR3 is 14 residues long. The DNA of the CDR3 is TGTGCCAGCAGCCCGGCGGGACTAGCCAACGAGCAGTACTTC. It specifies CASSPAGLANEQYF.

The V call is TRBV18, the J call TRBJ1-3; D possibly corresponds to TRBD1 (6 bases). V lost 5 bases, J lost 15 bases, and 23 bases lay in between. CDR1 is KGHSH and CDR2 is LQKENI in the germline V gene. The CDR3 contains 14 residues. The CDR3 nucleotides are TGTGCCAGCTCAACTCCCCTGGGACAATCCCTCAAATATTTT. It codes for CASSTPLGQSLKYF.

This clone was seen just once. This chain connects TRBV9 to TRBJ2-3; 9 bases are shared with TRBD1. This CDR3 comprises 18 residues. Per the germline V gene, CDR1 is SGDLS and CDR2 is YYNGEE. The ends lost 3 bases at V and 4 bases at J; junction bases unmatched: 15. The CDR3 here is CASSAPKTNRGRADTQYF. For the CDR3, the DNA is TGTGCCAGCAGCGCCCCAAAGACCAACAGGGGGCGCGCAGATACGCAGTATTTT. The full variable domain, rest sourced from reference TRBV9 and TRBJ2-3, is DSGVTQTPKHLITATGQRVTLRCSPRSGDLSVYWYQQSLDQGLQFLIQYYNGEERAKGNILERFSAQQFPDLHSELNLSSLELGDSALYFCASSAPKTNRGRADTQYFGPGTRLTVL.

This clone has just a few counts. J is TRBJ2-5 and V is TRBV10-1; unclear D gene. V lost 3 bases and J 5 bases, leaving 10 bases between the germline ends. This CDR3 is built from 13 residues. From germline, CDR1 is WNHNN and CDR2 SYGVQD (reference sequence). The chain's CDR3 is CASSEWPGETQYF. CDR3 DNA sequence: TGCGCCAGCAGTGAATGGCCCGGGGAGACCCAGTACTTC.